This T cell receptor (beta chain) derives from a study of cytomegalovirus exposure and HLA in healthy donors. General study points: Exclusion as indistinguishable affected some V segments, including TRBV6-2 and TRBV6-3. With later analysis, a missense DCLRE1C variant became linked to TCR beta V- and J-gene trimming.

PCR was performed using 60 Vbeta and 13 Jbeta primers. Only in-frame clones appear in the TCRdb table, and some are missing; sequencing was by immunoSEQ multiplex PCR. The sample has about 130,000 clones; around three quarters are singletons. The table lists this clone with a count of one. Its target is unknown. The CDR3 runs to 14 residues. Losses at the gene ends were 6 bases for V and 8 bases for J; bases not matched to a gene: 4. Germline-derived CDR1 and CDR2 are MDHEN and SYDVKM. All donors participated as healthy donors of bone marrow. Unrecorded immune exposure was likely among donors, who were nominally healthy when sampled.

Sequencing was performed on PBMCs. The rearrangement links TRBV28 to TRBJ2-1; 13 nucleotides agree with TRBD2. This receptor was taken from a man aged 35 to 55 in good health and CMV-seronegative. CDR3 in DNA: TGTGCCAGCAGCACTAGCGGGAGGGCAGATGAGCAGTTCTTC. Translated, it gives CASSTSGRADEQFF.